This passage covers 27 T cell receptor beta chains from one sample sequenced in a study of blood T cells in healthy people across ages. A second PCR, run for roughly 7 to 11 cycles, used a sample-barcoded 5' primer plus a J-beta primer mix. MiXCR, run by TCRdb on the 5' RACE reads, gives a single entry per CDR3 protein. The profile shows 600,000 or so distinct CDR3 sequences, under 30% of them singletons. Sequencing was done on a sample of blood. Receptors originate from a woman of 80 years or more in good health.

This clonotype occurred a few times. The rearrangement joins TRBV3-1 to TRBJ1-1, with 7 bases lining up with TRBD1. The CDR3 spans 15 residues. After removal of 5 bases from V and 0 bases from J, the junction contained 6 bases not matched to a gene. Germline-derived CDR1 and CDR2 are LGHDT and YNNKEL (reference sequence). CDR3 coding DNA: TGTGCCAGCAGCACTTCCGGGACAGTGAACACTGAAGCTTTCTTT. It specifies CASSTSGTVNTEAFF.

The table lists this clonotype with many counts. V is TRBV5-1 and J is TRBJ2-7; 8 bases match TRBD1. Germline V CDR1 and CDR2: SGHRS, YFSETQ. With V trimmed by 1 base and J by 3 bases, 3 bases remained unmatched. The CDR3 spans 14 residues. The CDR3 nucleotides are TGCGCCAGCAGCTTGACAGGGGGGAACTACGAGCAGTACTTC. As protein: CASSLTGGNYEQYF.

This clonotype was counted at least ten times. The chain employs TRBV9 and TRBJ2-3; 14 bases map to TRBD2. J lost 0 bases, V lost 4 bases, and 7 bases had no gene match. Germline lookup yields CDR1 SGDLS and CDR2 YYNGEE. The CDR3 has 18 amino acids. The CDR3 region is CASSPRLAGGLSTDTQYF. CDR3 DNA: TGTGCCAGCAGCCCGCGACTAGCGGGGGGGCTTAGCACAGATACGCAGTATTTT.

CDR3: CASRRGTDNSPLHF. The CDR3, as DNA: TGTGCCTCTCGGAGGGGGACAGATAATTCACCCCTCCACTTT. The genes are TRBV7-2 and TRBJ1-6; TRBD1 matches at 7 bases. V gave up 11 bases and J gave up 5 bases; unmatched junction bases: 9. Germline loops: CDR1 SGHTA, CDR2 FQGNSA. This CDR3 has 14 amino acids.

Remarks on this clonotype: A read error is possible here, since a much larger clone lies one base away. This is likely a read error, given that the CDR3 carries no conserved phenylalanine or tryptophan at its end. For the CDR3, the DNA is TGTGCCAGCAGAGTTGGACTAGCGGGGGGAGAGACCCAGTACGTC. Its protein product is CASRVGLAGGETQYV. The rearrangement uses TRBV2 and TRBJ2-5, with TRBD2 matching over 14 bases. The CDR3 runs to 15 residues. Germline V gene sequence: CDR1 SNHLY, CDR2 FYNNEI. Losses at the gene ends were 6 bases for V and 4 bases for J; bases not matched to a gene: 4.

There are many counts of this clonotype. The J gene is TRBJ2-2, the V gene TRBV12-3 or TRBV12-4; perhaps D is TRBD1 or TRBD2 (6 bases each). The CDR3 length is 14 residues. The V end was cut by 1 base, the J end by 7 bases, with 10 bases between. CDR3 residues: CASSLGGAGGELFF. CDR3 nucleotide sequence: TGTGCCAGCAGTTTAGGGGGGGCAGGCGGGGAGCTGTTTTTT.

This chain uses TRBV6-5 with TRBJ1-5; 7 bases are shared with TRBD1. V lost 6 bases, J lost 4 bases, and 9 bases stayed unmatched. Per germline, CDR1 MNHEY and CDR2 SVGAGI. CDR3 size: 15 residues. In DNA form, the CDR3 reads TGTGCCAGCAGCCCAGAAGGGGGCTGGAATCAGCCCCAGCATTTT. The encoded protein is CASSPEGGWNQPQHF.

The table lists this clonotype with a few counts. The rearrangement uses TRBV21-1 and TRBJ1-1; the listed D gene, TRBD1, was not tested against the DNA. TRBV21-1 corresponds to a pseudogene. CDR3 length equals 14 residues. In DNA form, the CDR3 reads TGTGCCAGCAGCAAAGACAGGGGGCGGACTGAAGCTTTCTTT. It codes for CASSKDRGRTEAFF.

This clonotype has a count of ten or more. The chain has TRBV7-2 and TRBJ2-1, with 11 nucleotides matching TRBD2. Germline CDR1 is SGHTA and CDR2 is FQGNSA. With V trimmed by 6 bases and J by 7 bases, 20 bases remained unmatched. The CDR3 covers 19 residues. The CDR3 DNA follows: TGTGCCAGCAGTCGAGTTTCCCTAGCGGGGGGTCGAGCCTGGAATGAGCAGTTCTTC. Amino acids: CASSRVSLAGGRAWNEQFF.

This clonotype was recorded at least ten times. The chain combines TRBV7-2 with TRBJ2-3; D perhaps matches TRBD2 (6 bases). The ends were cut back, 5 bases at V and 0 bases at J, with 18 bases in the middle. This CDR3 has 17 amino acids. CDR1 and CDR2 from the germline V gene are SGHTA and FQGNSA. This chain's CDR3 is CASSTSRSGSSTDTQYF. Written as DNA, the CDR3 is TGTGCCAGCAGCACCTCTAGGAGCGGGTCTAGCACAGATACGCAGTATTTT.

As to this clonotype: This may stem from a read error, because a much larger clone lies one nucleotide away. The V gene is TRBV30, the J gene TRBJ2-7, with D perhaps matching TRBD1 (7 bases). V was clipped by 0 bases and J by 7 bases, with 19 bases between them. Germline V gene lookup returns CDR1 GTSNPN and CDR2 SVGIG (reference sequence). This CDR3 has 15 residues. CDR3 region: CAWSVGGGRLDEQYF. The CDR3 DNA reads as TGTGCCTGGAGTGTAGGAGGGGGCCGTTTGGATGAGCAGTACTTC.

In its sample, this clonotype was seen once. This sequence joins TRBV5-1 and TRBJ1-5; D gene ambiguous. The CDR3 contains 13 residues. The germline V gene encodes CDR1 SGHRS and CDR2 YFSETQ. The V end was cut by 4 bases, the J end by 3 bases, with 8 bases between. CDR3 residues: CASSPEVNQPQHF. For the CDR3, the DNA is TGCGCCAGCAGCCCGGAAGTCAATCAGCCCCAGCATTTT.

The chain couples TRBV6-6 to TRBJ1-1, with D possibly TRBD1 on 5 matching bases. CDR1 and CDR2 (germline): MNHNY, SVGAGI (reference sequence). Trimming removed 0 bases at V and 4 bases at J, with 9 bases between. The length of the CDR3 is 14 residues. Here the CDR3 reads CASSYSGVSTEAFF. The CDR3 DNA is TGTGCCAGCAGTTACTCGGGGGTTTCCACTGAAGCTTTCTTT.

This clonotype was observed a handful of times. The chain combines TRBV6-1 with TRBJ1-1; a possible D gene is TRBD1 (6 bases). The CDR3 extends over 13 amino acids. CDR1 MNHNS and CDR2 SASEGT come from the germline V gene. Trimming left V 2 bases short and J 5 bases short, with 9 bases between. CDR3 sequence (DNA): TGTGCCAGCAGTGAATTCCAGGGGACTGAAGCTTTCTTT. This gives the protein CASSEFQGTEAFF.

This clonotype was seen repeatedly, ten times or more. The J gene is TRBJ2-5, the V gene TRBV3-1; no clear D gene. The ends were cut back, 0 bases at V and 1 base at J, with 6 bases in the middle. The CDR3 contains 14 residues. Germline CDR1 LGHDT, CDR2 YNNKEL (reference sequence). Here the CDR3 DNA reads TGTGCCAGCAGCCAAGATTGGGCCCAAGAGACCCAGTACTTC. Translated, it gives CASSQDWAQETQYF.

The genes are TRBV12-3 or TRBV12-4 and TRBJ2-3, with a tentative D call TRBD2 (5 bases). The V end was cut by 7 bases, the J end by 11 bases, with 19 bases between. There are 13 residues in the CDR3. As DNA, the CDR3 is TGTGCCAGCACCGAAGCGAGGGCAGATGTGCAGTATTTT. Amino acid sequence: CASTEARADVQYF.

Comment on this clonotype: A much larger clone lies one base from this, so it may be a read error. The gene calls are TRBV11-3 and TRBJ2-1, with D perhaps matching TRBD1 (7 bases). V shed 4 bases and J shed 11 bases, with 15 bases lying between them. The CDR3 totals 13 residues. Germline V gene lookup returns CDR1 SGHNT and CDR2 YENEEA. CDR3 nucleotide sequence: TGTGCCAGCAGCTATTGCAGGGGGACTCAGCAGTTCTTC. Its protein is CASSYCRGTQQFF.

The chain couples TRBV5-1 to TRBJ1-1; 11 nucleotides match TRBD1. Germline trimming cut 4 bases from V and 0 bases from J; bases unmatched to any gene: 20. The CDR3 covers 21 residues. Germline V gives CDR1 SGHRS, CDR2 YFSETQ. CDR3 sequence: CASSRSTLGTGGKGMNTEAFF. The CDR3 coding sequence is TGCGCCAGCAGCCGTTCGACACTGGGGACAGGGGGAAAAGGCATGAACACTGAAGCTTTCTTT.

This clonotype appeared a few times. The chain recombines TRBV9 with TRBJ2-1; TRBD2 matches 11 bases. Germline-derived CDR1 and CDR2 are SGDLS and YYNGEE. V gave up 1 base and J gave up 7 bases; unmatched junction bases: 4. This CDR3 has 15 residues. CDR3 sequence: CASSVRLAGGNEQFF. CDR3 nucleotides: TGTGCCAGCAGCGTAAGGCTAGCGGGAGGAAATGAGCAGTTCTTC. Looking up the rest from reference TRBV9 and TRBJ2-1 gives the full variable domain: DSGVTQTPKHLITATGQRVTLRCSPRSGDLSVYWYQQSLDQGLQFLIQYYNGEERAKGNILERFSAQQFPDLHSELNLSSLELGDSALYFCASSVRLAGGNEQFFGPGTRLTVL.

This chain uses TRBV5-1 with TRBJ1-3; tentatively, D is TRBD1 (6 bases). The CDR3 covers 14 residues. Germline V gene data show CDR1 as SGHRS and CDR2 as YFSETQ. Trimming removed 5 bases at V and 0 bases at J, with 9 bases between. The CDR3 spells CASRDSFSGNTIYF. The CDR3 nucleotides are TGCGCCAGCAGGGACAGTTTCTCTGGAAACACCATATATTTT.

This clonotype showed up many times. The J gene is TRBJ1-1, the V gene TRBV20-1, with D perhaps matching TRBD1 (5 bases). CDR1 and CDR2 (germline): DFQATT, SNEGSKA (reference sequence). The CDR3 has 12 residues. With 2 bases removed from V and 5 bases from J, the gap between germline ends came to 9 bases. The CDR3 sequence is CSARQGGTEAFF. CDR3 sequence (DNA): TGCAGTGCTAGACAGGGTGGGACTGAAGCTTTCTTT.

Points on this clonotype: At one boundary the junction diverges from the germline segment, which might be a read error. CDR3 nucleotides: TGTGCCAGCAGCTGGCGGGACAGGCCACCCTACGAGCAGAACTTC. Protein: CASSWRDRPPYEQNF. The V call is TRBV13, the J call TRBJ2-5, with TRBD1 matching over 8 bases. This CDR3 region has 15 residues. Germline V lookup: CDR1 PRHDT, CDR2 FYEKMQ (reference sequence).

This chain connects TRBV24-1 to TRBJ2-1, with TRBD1 matching over 9 bases. The CDR3 covers 14 residues. The germline V gene encodes CDR1 KGHDR and CDR2 SFDVKD. V gave up 6 bases and J gave up 7 bases; unmatched junction bases: 6. CDR3 coding DNA: TGTGCCACCAGTCCGGGACAGGGTGTAAATGAGCAGTTCTTC. This translates into CATSPGQGVNEQFF.

V is TRBV7-8 and J is TRBJ2-1; 9 nucleotides align to TRBD2. Per germline, CDR1 SGHVS and CDR2 FQNEAQ. The trim removed 2 bases at V and 4 bases at J, leaving 6 bases unmatched. The CDR3 extends over 16 amino acids. DNA of the CDR3: TGTGCCAGCAGCTTAATGGCCCTAGCGGGGTACAATGAGCAGTTCTTC. Translating it yields CASSLMALAGYNEQFF.

This clonotype showed up many times. The chain joins TRBV5-1 to TRBJ2-7; D is possibly TRBD1 (6 bases). Trimming pared 0 bases from V and 3 bases from J, leaving 16 bases between. The CDR3 consists of 16 residues. Germline-derived CDR1 and CDR2 are SGHRS and YFSETQ. CDR3 in amino acids: CASSLGGGFDFYEQYF. CDR3 nucleotide sequence: TGCGCCAGCAGCTTGGGAGGGGGTTTCGACTTCTACGAGCAGTACTTC.

This clonotype has a handful of counts. The chain combines TRBV7-2 with TRBJ1-1; D is ambiguous. Germline CDR1 is SGHTA and CDR2 is FQGNSA. CDR3 length equals 12 residues. The V end lost 1 base, the J end lost 3 bases, and 3 bases lay between the germline ends. CDR3 region: CASSLDHTEAFF. The CDR3 nucleotides are TGTGCCAGCAGCTTAGACCACACTGAAGCTTTCTTT.

This clonotype was detected ten times or more. The V and J genes are TRBV9 and TRBJ2-1; the D is unclear. Deletions cut 0 bases from V and 6 bases from J, with 7 bases between. Germline CDR1 and CDR2: SGDLS and YYNGEE. The CDR3 length is 13 residues. This chain's CDR3 is CASSVVLGNEQFF. CDR3 coding DNA: TGTGCCAGCAGCGTAGTTTTGGGCAATGAGCAGTTCTTC.